This T cell receptor (beta chain) was sequenced in a study of OX40 agonist ivuxolimab in advanced cancers. The wider study: An anti-OX40 (CD134) antibody with agonistic activity, ivuxolimab, was administered to patients.

Germline values: CDR1 MNHEY, CDR2 SVGAGI. The CDR3 covers 15 residues. V was pared by 2 bases and J by 0 bases, with 10 bases between. Study conclusions and caveats: Clonal expansion by week 6 occurred in CD4+ and CD8+ blood T cells (at 0.1 to 3.0 mg/kg).

The data were produced by immunoSEQ multiplex PCR, yet TCRdb's version contains in-frame clones alone and is incomplete. The sample lists around 22,000 clones, 85% to 90% occurring once. As to this clone: Its antigen remains unknown.

The chain joins TRBV6-5 to TRBJ1-1, with D possibly matching TRBD1 (6 bases). Sequences were derived from CD4+ or CD8+ T cells sorted from blood, sampled in a trial of the OX40 agonist ivuxolimab. The clonotype comes from an adult with an advanced solid tumor such as melanoma, head and neck, liver or kidney cancer. The CDR3 DNA is TGTGCCAGCAGTTACGTGGGACAACTGAACACTGAAGCTTTCTTT. Protein product: CASSYVGQLNTEAFF.